The T cell receptor beta chain described here comes from a study of vaccination effects on CD4 cells after COVID-19. Germline V lookup: CDR1 MNHEY, CDR2 SVGAGI. The V and J ends lost 5 bases and 7 bases, in that order; junction bases with no gene match: 4. The CDR3 spans 14 residues. In the ViraFEST assay, antigen-specific CD4+ clonotypes were identified by expansion after peptide-pool stimulation. Culture lasted about nine days before CD4+ T cell isolation. Profiled with immunoSEQ multiplex PCR; TCRdb holds only in-frame clones, not every one. The table has tens of thousands of clones, roughly 80% seen once. Remarks on this clone: As yet, its antigen is unknown.

The specimen was CD4+ T cells from PBMCs cultured with HCoV-229E spike peptides, collected before COVID-19 vaccination. The TCR originated in a human donor who received a COVID-19 vaccine. The chain joins TRBV6-5 to TRBJ1-6; 8 positions agree with TRBD1. The CDR3 protein is CASSMDRENSPLHF. In DNA, the CDR3 is TGTGCCAGCAGTATGGACAGGGAAAATTCACCCCTCCACTTT.